This TCR beta chain emerged from a study of blood T cell repertoires in COVID-19. Study as a whole: Researchers got acute and convalescent COVID-19 samples from the United States, Italy and Spain. Nucleic acid was either cDNA or gDNA, and it came from T cells, B-cell-depleted T cells, or PBMCs.

Authors' processing steps: For nucleated cells, counts were estimated from reference gene primer amplification. Here immunoSEQ multiplex PCR was the method, and the copy in TCRdb shows in-frame clones only, minus some. V and J calls and clone size are copied from that table; D and trimming were computed from the DNA. The repertoire holds roughly 380,000 clones, around 84% seen once, with roughly 3.7% in the top ten. The TCR was taken from a woman aged 18-30 years with acute or convalescent COVID-19. Sequencing used peripheral blood.

CDR3 coding DNA: TGTGCCAGCAGCTCCCAGCGGGCCGGTGGAAACACCATATATTTT. Protein sequence: CASSSQRAGGNTIYF. This chain joins TRBV5-6 and TRBJ1-3; D call uncertain. Germline V gene data show CDR1 as SGHDT and CDR2 as YYEEEE. The CDR3 runs to 15 residues. V lost 3 bases to trimming and J lost 3 bases, with 13 bases between them.